This TCR beta chain was recorded in a study of early T cells in non-severe SARS-CoV-2 infection. Study as a whole: From unsorted whole blood, bulk RNA was sequenced, and the chains remained unpaired.

TCRdb processed the 5' RACE reads anew with MiXCR; each CDR3 protein has one entry. The sample has 50,000 to 70,000 distinct CDR3 sequences, 7.7% seen once. Germline trimming cut 4 bases from V and 4 bases from J; bases unmatched to any gene: 6. CDR3 length: 14 amino acids. Germline assignment: CDR1 MDHEN and CDR2 SYDVKM. There are a few counts of this clonotype. The material sequenced was whole blood. This sequence originates from an adult who was a healthcare worker with PCR-confirmed SARS-CoV-2 infection or an uninfected control (not recorded which). This chain joins TRBV28 and TRBJ2-5; 7 positions agree with TRBD2. The CDR3 coding sequence is TGTGCCAGCAGTTGGGGGGGAGGAGGAGAGACCCAGTACTTC. It codes for CASSWGGGGETQYF. Using reference TRBV28 and TRBJ2-5 for the parts outside the CDR3, the full variable domain is DVKVTQSSRYLVKRTGEKVFLECVQDMDHENMFWYRQDPGLGLRLIYFSYDVKMKEKGDIPEGYSVSREKKERFSLILESASTNQTSMYLCASSWGGGGETQYFGPGTRLLVL.